This entry lists 19 T cell receptor beta chains sequenced from one sample in a study of T cells in Graves' hyperthyroidism and ophthalmopathy. RNA transcripts served as the template for amplifying TCR beta CDR3 regions. In the first-round RT-PCR of the TCR CDR3, the HTBI primer set was used. TCRdb used MiXCR to reprocess the multiplex PCR reads, holding one entry per CDR3 protein. Among a few hundred thousand distinct CDR3 sequences listed, about 16% were seen once. The sample comprised blood. The receptor set was obtained from a woman aged 25 to 39 with Graves' hyperthyroidism.

This clonotype has ten or more counts. This chain connects TRBV28 to TRBJ2-4; 7 nucleotides line up with TRBD1. After removal of 7 bases from V and 15 bases from J, the junction contained 12 bases not matched to a gene. The germline V gene has CDR1 MDHEN and CDR2 SYDVKM. The CDR3 runs 12 residues. The CDR3 DNA reads TGTGCCAGCAACCGAGGGACAGCCCCTCCGTACTTC. Amino acid sequence: CASNRGTAPPYF. The whole variable domain, remainder taken from reference TRBV28 and TRBJ2-4, is DVKVTQSSRYLVKRTGEKVFLECVQDMDHENMFWYRQDPGLGLRLIYFSYDVKMKEKGDIPEGYSVSREKKERFSLILESASTNQTSMYLCASNRGTAPPYFGAGTRLSVL.

In this sample, this clonotype turned up a few times. The chain employs TRBV7-2 and TRBJ2-1, with 7 bases lining up with TRBD2. The length of the CDR3 is 17 residues. Germline V gene sequence: CDR1 SGHTA, CDR2 FQGNSA. The ends lost 1 base at V and 8 bases at J; junction bases unmatched: 14. This CDR3 reads CASSLGVKAGWVDEQFF. In nucleotides, the CDR3 is TGTGCCAGCAGCTTAGGGGTGAAAGCGGGATGGGTAGATGAGCAGTTCTTC.

This clonotype was recorded only once. A much larger clone lies a single base off, so this may be a read error. The V call is TRBV5-1, the J call TRBJ2-7, with 10 positions matching TRBD1. The CDR3 has 16 residues. J gave up 7 bases and V 1 base, and 11 bases lay outside the gene matches. Germline V gives CDR1 SGHRS, CDR2 YFSETQ. This CDR3 reads CASSLFGTGVSGEQYF. CDR3 bases: TGCGCCAGCAGCTTGTTCGGGACAGGGGTTAGTGGTGAGCAGTACTTC.

The table lists this clonotype with a few counts. V and J are TRBV20-1 and TRBJ2-5; 9 bases match TRBD2. V lost 0 bases to trimming and J lost 5 bases; unmatched junction nucleotides: 13. This CDR3 is 17 amino acids long. Germline lookup yields CDR1 DFQATT and CDR2 SNEGSKA (reference sequence). The CDR3 sequence: CSARDYGSGSVGETQYF. CDR3 sequence (DNA): TGCAGTGCTAGAGATTATGGTAGCGGGAGTGTTGGGGAGACCCAGTACTTC.

The chain carries TRBV20-1 and TRBJ2-7, with 8 bases that match TRBD1. The CDR3 has 14 residues. The trim removed 2 bases at V and 4 bases at J, leaving 7 bases unmatched. CDR1 DFQATT and CDR2 SNEGSKA come from the germline V gene (reference sequence). DNA of the CDR3: TGCAGTGCTAGACCGACAGGGGATATATACGAGCAGTACTTC. Encoded protein: CSARPTGDIYEQYF.

The chain combines TRBV28 with TRBJ1-5; TRBD1 is a possible D gene (6 bases). V was shortened by 8 bases and J by 3 bases, with 17 bases between the two germline ends. The CDR3 spans 15 residues. Germline lookup yields CDR1 MDHEN and CDR2 SYDVKM. The CDR3 sequence is CASRTRGLVNQPQHF. As DNA, the CDR3 is TGTGCCAGCCGGACTCGGGGGCTCGTCAATCAGCCCCAGCATTTT.

CDR3 in DNA: TGTGCCAGCACGACTCCAGGGCGCGGCTATGGCTACACCTTC. It yields the protein CASTTPGRGYGYTF. The chain carries TRBV28 and TRBJ1-2; a possible D gene is TRBD1 (5 bases). V lost 7 bases and J 4 bases, leaving 16 bases between the germline ends. The CDR3 has 14 residues. Germline V gives CDR1 MDHEN, CDR2 SYDVKM.

Points on this clonotype: This sequence may be a read error, since a much larger clone differs from it by one base. The rearrangement links TRBV6-1 to TRBJ2-7; TRBD2 agrees at 11 bases. CDR1 MNHNS and CDR2 SASEGT come from the germline V gene. The CDR3 totals 15 residues. CDR3 sequence (DNA): TGTGCCAGCAGGACCCTAGCGGGAGGCTCCCACGAGCAGTACTTC. Its translation is CASRTLAGGSHEQYF.

This clonotype was counted only a few times. The V gene is TRBV20-1, the J gene TRBJ2-1, with D possibly matching TRBD1 (5 bases). The CDR3 runs to 14 residues. CDR1 DFQATT and CDR2 SNEGSKA come from the germline V gene (reference sequence). Trimming left V 1 base short and J 0 bases short, with 7 bases between. CDR3 sequence (DNA): TGCAGTGCTAGAGCAAGGGGCTCCTACAATGAGCAGTTCTTC. Residues: CSARARGSYNEQFF.

This clonotype has only a few counts. The chain employs TRBV30 and TRBJ2-1; D is unclear. Trimming pared 3 bases from V and 3 bases from J, leaving 6 bases between. Germline V gene lookup returns CDR1 GTSNPN and CDR2 SVGIG (reference sequence). The CDR3 is made up of 12 amino acids. CDR3 nucleotides: TGTGCCTGGAGCGCTAACTACAATGAGCAGTTCTTC. Translation gives CAWSANYNEQFF.

The rearrangement uses TRBV27 and TRBJ1-2; unclear D gene. Per germline, CDR1 MNHEY and CDR2 SMNVEV (reference sequence). V was clipped by 6 bases and J by 0 bases, with 17 bases between them. This CDR3 spans 16 amino acids. In DNA form, the CDR3 reads TGTGCCAGCAGATTTACGACCGAACCCTCTAACTATGGCTACACCTTC. This translates into CASRFTTEPSNYGYTF.

This clonotype appeared a few times. The chain uses TRBV20-1 and TRBJ2-3; 12 bases match TRBD2. In germline, CDR1 is DFQATT, CDR2 SNEGSKA (reference sequence). CDR3 length: 13 residues. DNA for the CDR3: TGCAGACCCGGACTAGCGGGAACAGATACGCAGTATTTT. This gives the protein CRPGLAGTDTQYF.

At least ten counts were recorded for this clonotype. The chain carries TRBV10-1 and TRBJ2-3; no firm D call. Germline-derived CDR1 and CDR2 are WNHNN and SYGVQD (reference sequence). The CDR3 has 13 residues. Trimming took 6 bases from V and 2 from J, leaving 9 bases between them. The CDR3 sequence is CASSGQLTDTQYF. Here the CDR3 DNA reads TGCGCCAGCAGCGGGCAGCTCACAGATACGCAGTATTTT.

There are a few counts of this clonotype. The rearrangement links TRBV28 to TRBJ1-1; TRBD1 might be the D (5 bases). Trimming cost V 7 bases and J 1 base, with 13 bases left between them. The CDR3 loop spans 14 amino acids. Germline CDR1 MDHEN, CDR2 SYDVKM. The CDR3, as DNA: TGTGCCAGCACCGGGTCCCAGGGGAACACTGAAGCTTTCTTT. Protein product: CASTGSQGNTEAFF.

This chain links TRBV18 with TRBJ1-1; 7 bases are shared with TRBD1. Trimming at V came to 4 bases and at J to 7 bases, leaving 6 bases not matched to a gene. CDR1 is KGHSH, CDR2 LQKENI, per germline. The CDR3 spans 13 residues. Here the CDR3 reads CASSQGQRVEAFF. DNA for the CDR3: TGTGCCAGCTCACAGGGACAGCGTGTTGAAGCTTTCTTT.

This clonotype was observed at least ten times. The chain combines TRBV29-1 with TRBJ2-7; the D gene could be TRBD1 or TRBD2 (5 bases each). The CDR3 runs 15 residues. Trimming cost V 0 bases and J 2 bases, with 14 bases left between them. The germline V gene has CDR1 SQVTM and CDR2 ANQGSEA. The CDR3, as DNA: TGCAGCGTTGAAGACGGGACCCGGGGTACCTACGAGCAGTACTTC. This translates into CSVEDGTRGTYEQYF.

This sequence joins TRBV28 and TRBJ2-1; no definite D call. From germline, CDR1 is MDHEN and CDR2 SYDVKM. V lost 3 bases, J lost 8 bases, and 8 bases lay in between. The CDR3 covers 12 residues. Written as DNA, the CDR3 is TGTGCCAGCAGTTTCTCTCTTTATGAGCAGTTCTTC. Protein product: CASSFSLYEQFF.

V and J are TRBV6-1 and TRBJ2-7, with 8 nucleotides matching TRBD2. Germline values: CDR1 MNHNS, CDR2 SASEGT. This CDR3 region has 13 residues. Trimming cost V 6 bases and J 8 bases; bases outside gene matches: 9. Written as DNA, the CDR3 is TGTGCCAGCAGACCAGGACTAGCCCACAAGCAGTACTTC. Encoded protein: CASRPGLAHKQYF.

This chain uses TRBV20-1 with TRBJ2-1; D not certain. The V and J ends lost 0 bases and 0 bases respectively, with 9 bases between them. The CDR3 covers 15 residues. From germline, CDR1 is DFQATT and CDR2 SNEGSKA (reference sequence). CDR3 in DNA: TGCAGTGCTAGAGACGAGGCCCGCTCCTACAATGAGCAGTTCTTC. Translated: CSARDEARSYNEQFF.